This T cell receptor beta chain came from a study of shared clonotypes between healthy human individuals. Study-wide results and limits: Memory subsets generally showed smaller estimated richness than naive subsets did.

Samples underwent the assay at deep level. Several immunoSEQ plates held equal portions of the genomic DNA taken from each subset. Measured with immunoSEQ multiplex PCR; TCRdb has only the in-frame clones, and not every one. The sample records about 2.4 million clones, approximately 94% being singletons. Regarding this clone: Its antigen is as yet unknown.

The germline V gene encodes CDR1 ENHRY and CDR2 SYGVKD. The CDR3 is 15 residues long. V trimming: 2 bases; J trimming: 7 bases; junction bases outside the gene matches: 5. The V gene is TRBV10-3, the J gene TRBJ1-4, with 9 bases matching TRBD1. The clonotype originates from a young man in good health. The sequencing sample was made of naive CD4+ T cells sorted from blood. Specified subset: CD45RA+ positively selected. CDR3 amino acids: CAISERTGGGEKLFF. The CDR3 nucleotides read TGTGCCATCAGTGAGAGAACAGGGGGCGGTGAAAAACTGTTTTTT.